A single sample gave rise to the 14 T cell receptor beta chains below, sequenced in a study of OX40 agonist ivuxolimab in advanced cancers. Profiling relied on immunoSEQ multiplex PCR, and the TCRdb table lists in-frame clones only, not all of them. The table has approximately 81,000 clones, about 92% seen once; the top ten hold 13% to 15%. The sequenced sample was CD4+ or CD8+ T cells sorted from blood, obtained in a trial of the OX40 agonist ivuxolimab. Receptors originate from an adult with an advanced solid tumor such as melanoma, head and neck, liver or kidney cancer.

This sequence joins TRBV5-1 and TRBJ2-7, with 10 bases identical to TRBD1. The length of the CDR3 is 15 residues. Germline-derived CDR1 and CDR2 are SGHRS and YFSETQ. V trimming: 2 bases; J trimming: 4 bases; junction bases outside the gene matches: 6. Here the CDR3 DNA reads TGCGCCAGCAGCTTTGGACAGGGGGAGAGGTACGAGCAGTACTTC. Protein: CASSFGQGERYEQYF.

V and J are TRBV5-1 and TRBJ2-2; D not resolved. Germline loops: CDR1 SGHRS, CDR2 YFSETQ. V was clipped by 7 bases and J by 0 bases, with 10 bases between them. This CDR3 region has 14 residues. This CDR3 is CASQERTNTGELFF. In nucleotides, the CDR3 is TGCGCCAGCCAAGAACGGACGAACACCGGGGAGCTGTTTTTT.

V and J are TRBV7-9 and TRBJ1-4, with TRBD1 matching over 8 bases. This CDR3 has 15 residues. Germline V gene data show CDR1 as SEHNR and CDR2 as FQNEAQ (reference sequence). The trim removed 8 bases at V and 3 bases at J, leaving 8 bases unmatched. The CDR3 region has the DNA TGTGCCAGCGGTGGACAGGGCGCGGCTAATGAAAAACTGTTTTTT. It yields the protein CASGGQGAANEKLFF.

The V and J genes are TRBV7-3 and TRBJ2-1, with no clear D. Germline V gene data show CDR1 as SGHTA and CDR2 as FQGTGA. V was clipped by 4 bases and J by 8 bases, with 21 bases between them. The CDR3 has 16 residues. CDR3 nucleotides: TGTGCCAGCAGCTCCCGAGGCGGAAATATCGACGATGAGCAGTTCTTC. Protein: CASSSRGGNIDDEQFF.

The chain joins TRBV6-5 to TRBJ2-1, with a tentative D call TRBD2 (5 bases). The CDR3 loop spans 15 amino acids. Trimming removed 2 bases at V and 6 bases at J, with 14 bases between. The germline gives CDR1 MNHEY, CDR2 SVGAGI. CDR3 in amino acids: CASSYAGYRLNEQFF. The DNA of the CDR3 is TGTGCCAGCAGTTACGCGGGTTACCGCCTCAATGAGCAGTTCTTC.

The chain carries TRBV28 and TRBJ1-5; the D gene is possibly TRBD1 (5 bases). Germline assignment: CDR1 MDHEN and CDR2 SYDVKM. The CDR3 sequence is 16 residues long. Trimming cost V 0 bases and J 0 bases, with 9 bases left between them. For the CDR3, the DNA is TGTGCCAGCAGTTTATGGGGGGACTCTAGCAATCAGCCCCAGCATTTT. This sequence encodes CASSLWGDSSNQPQHF.

This chain connects TRBV6-6 to TRBJ2-7; 11 nucleotides agree with TRBD2. The CDR3 sequence is 14 residues long. J gave up 4 bases and V 6 bases, and 5 bases lay outside the gene matches. The germline gives CDR1 MNHNY, CDR2 SVGAGI (reference sequence). The CDR3 loop is CASSVAGGPYEQYF. DNA of the CDR3: TGTGCCAGCAGCGTAGCGGGAGGGCCGTACGAGCAGTACTTC.

The J gene is TRBJ2-3, the V gene TRBV7-2; perhaps TRBD2 as D (6 bases). Trimming removed 5 bases at V and 2 bases at J, with 11 bases between. This CDR3 contains 14 residues. CDR1 and CDR2 from the germline V gene are SGHTA and FQGNSA. The chain's CDR3 is CASSAAGITDTQYF. In nucleotides, the CDR3 is TGTGCCAGCAGCGCCGCGGGGATCACAGATACGCAGTATTTT.

V and J are TRBV19 and TRBJ2-7; TRBD2 is a possible D gene (5 bases). The CDR3 is made up of 14 amino acids. The V and J ends lost 5 bases and 5 bases respectively, with 16 bases between them. From germline, CDR1 is LNHDA and CDR2 SQIVND (reference sequence). The CDR3: CASSATGRVDEQYF. As DNA, the CDR3 is TGTGCCAGTAGTGCGACGGGAAGGGTGGACGAGCAGTACTTC.

V usage is TRBV19 and J usage is TRBJ1-1; D possibly corresponds to TRBD1 (6 bases). CDR1 and CDR2 from the germline V gene are LNHDA and SQIVND (reference sequence). Trimming took off 3 bases at V and 0 bases at J, with 11 bases between the two ends. This CDR3 is 15 amino acids long. For the CDR3, the DNA is TGTGCCAGTAGTATTGGCCAGGGGCTGAACACTGAAGCTTTCTTT. Translated: CASSIGQGLNTEAFF.

This chain links TRBV28 with TRBJ2-7; TRBD1 agrees at 7 bases. Losses at the gene ends were 6 bases for V and 4 bases for J; bases not matched to a gene: 6. CDR3 length equals 13 residues. Germline CDR1 MDHEN, CDR2 SYDVKM. In nucleotides, the CDR3 is TGTGCCAGCAGAATAACGACAGGGTACGAGCAGTACTTC. Protein: CASRITTGYEQYF.

The chain recombines TRBV7-8 with TRBJ1-5, with no clear D. The CDR3 sequence is 16 residues long. The germline V gene encodes CDR1 SGHVS and CDR2 FQNEAQ. V was cut by 5 bases and J by 4 bases, with 18 bases left in between. The CDR3 sequence: CASSRTAPPENQPQHF. For the CDR3, the DNA is TGTGCCAGCAGCAGAACGGCTCCCCCGGAGAATCAGCCCCAGCATTTT.

This chain joins TRBV7-6 and TRBJ2-7; D might be TRBD1 or TRBD2, each matching 6 bases. Germline values: CDR1 SGHVS, CDR2 FNYEAQ. The CDR3 covers 14 residues. Trimming shortened V by 3 bases and J by 6 bases, and 15 bases separated the two germline ends. For the CDR3, the DNA is TGTGCCAGCAGCTTTTTCGGGGGCGAAAGCGAGCAGTACTTC. Translation: CASSFFGGESEQYF.

The chain employs TRBV13 and TRBJ2-2, with D perhaps matching TRBD1 or TRBD2 (6 bases each). V lost 8 bases to trimming and J lost 7 bases, with 23 bases between them. The CDR3 covers 16 residues. Germline values: CDR1 PRHDT, CDR2 FYEKMQ (reference sequence). The CDR3 protein is CASARDSTGTYGELFF. CDR3 coding DNA: TGTGCCAGCGCTAGGGACTCGACCGGGACATACGGGGAGCTGTTTTTT.